The rows below give T cell receptor beta chains drawn from one sample of a study of early stage breast cancer tumors. The assay was immunoSEQ multiplex PCR, and TCRdb's table has in-frame clones only and misses some. Of about 70,000 clones listed, around 80% are singletons. The specimen was blood. Receptors were obtained from a person aged 40 to 50 with breast cancer. Each CDR3 is given with its conserved first and last residue. A D gene is named only where the DNA matches it firmly. Size is stated for part of the rows, as once, few or many counts, or as a class when the clone is expanded.

V: TRBV5-4
J: TRBJ2-3
size: -
D: -
DNA: TGTGCCAGCAGCTTCACAGATACGCAGTATTTT
CDR3: CASSFTDTQYF

V: TRBV7-8
J: TRBJ2-3
size: once
D: -
DNA: TGTGCCAGCAGCTCCGACCAGTACCGGGACCACACAGATACGCAGTATTTT
CDR3: CASSSDQYRDHTDTQYF

V: TRBV5-6
J: TRBJ2-7
size: -
D: TRBD2
DNA: TGTGCCAGCAGCCTAGCGGCCTACGAGCAGTACTTC
CDR3: CASSLAAYEQYF

V: TRBV28
J: TRBJ2-7
size: -
D: -
DNA: TGTGCCACCACCTACGGGACGGAAGACTACGAGCAGTACTTC
CDR3: CATTYGTEDYEQYF

V: TRBV7-8
J: TRBJ1-4
size: once
D: -
DNA: TGTGCCAGCAGCTTAGTGCTAACTAATGAAAAACTGTTTTTT
CDR3: CASSLVLTNEKLFF

V: TRBV18
J: TRBJ2-7
size: -
D: -
DNA: TGTGCCAGCTCACCACTAGGGACCTACGAGCAGTACTTC
CDR3: CASSPLGTYEQYF

V: TRBV7-2
J: TRBJ2-7
size: -
D: TRBD1
DNA: TGTGCCAGCAGTTCCGGGACAGGGGGCTTCGCGAGGCCGTACGAGCAGTACTTC
CDR3: CASSSGTGGFARPYEQYF

V: TRBV27
J: TRBJ1-1
size: -
D: -
DNA: TGTGCCAGCAGTTTAGGCAGCTGGAACACTGAAGCTTTCTTT
CDR3: CASSLGSWNTEAFF

V: TRBV9
J: TRBJ2-1
size: -
D: TRBD2
DNA: TGTGCCAGCAGCGTCGGTAGCGGGAGGAACTCCTACAATGAGCAGTTCTTC
CDR3: CASSVGSGRNSYNEQFF

V: TRBV7-9
J: TRBJ1-4
size: -
D: -
DNA: TGTGCCAGCACCTCCCCCATGGGGCGGGCTAATGAAAAACTGTTTTTT
CDR3: CASTSPMGRANEKLFF

V: TRBV19
J: TRBJ2-5
size: -
D: -
DNA: TGTGCCAGTAGTCCGCGGGACAGCCAAGAGACCCAGTACTTC
CDR3: CASSPRDSQETQYF

V: TRBV11-1
J: TRBJ2-6
size: -
D: -
DNA: TGTGCCAGCAGCCCGGCTAGAGGTGGGGCCAACGTCCTGACTTTC
CDR3: CASSPARGGANVLTF

V: TRBV19
J: TRBJ1-5
size: once
D: -
DNA: TGTGCCAGTAGTATAGGCAGGACAGACAGCAATCAGCCCCAGCATTTT
CDR3: CASSIGRTDSNQPQHF

V: TRBV7-9
J: TRBJ2-5
size: -
D: TRBD1
DNA: TGTGCCAGCAGCTTAAGAGGTGACAGGGTGGGGGAGACCCAGTACTTC
CDR3: CASSLRGDRVGETQYF

V: TRBV5-1
J: TRBJ2-2
size: -
D: -
DNA: TGCGCCAGCAGCAAGATTGAAACAGGCCTAAACACCGGGGAGCTGTTTTTT
CDR3: CASSKIETGLNTGELFF

V: TRBV2
J: TRBJ2-3
size: -
D: TRBD1
DNA: TGTGCCAGCTCAGGACAGGGGATGAAGACAGATACGCAGTATTTT
CDR3: CASSGQGMKTDTQYF

V: TRBV4-1
J: TRBJ1-2
size: -
D: -
DNA: TGCGCCAGCAGCCAAGATACAGGGACGAGTGGCTACACCTTC
CDR3: CASSQDTGTSGYTF

V: TRBV15
J: TRBJ2-3
size: -
D: -
DNA: TGTGCCACCAGCAGAGCTAGGTTTAGCACAGATACGCAGTATTTT
CDR3: CATSRARFSTDTQYF

V: TRBV11-1
J: TRBJ2-1
size: -
D: TRBD1
DNA: TGTGCCAGCAGCTCCCTCCAGACAGGGACCTACAATGAGCAGTTCTTC
CDR3: CASSSLQTGTYNEQFF

V: TRBV7-2
J: TRBJ2-2
size: -
D: TRBD1
DNA: TGTGCCAGCAGCTTCTACAGGGGTAGGGACACCGGGGAGCTGTTTTTT
CDR3: CASSFYRGRDTGELFF

V: TRBV15
J: TRBJ1-2
size: -
D: -
DNA: TGTGCCACCAGCAGAGATCGAGGGGTTCTTGGCTACACCTTC
CDR3: CATSRDRGVLGYTF

V: TRBV28
J: TRBJ1-4
size: -
D: -
DNA: TGTGCCAGCAGTTTGTTTGGGACCCGGGGGAAACTGTTTTTT
CDR3: CASSLFGTRGKLFF

V: TRBV7-3
J: TRBJ1-1
size: few
D: -
DNA: TGTGCCAGCAGCTTAGAAAGGAACACTGAAGCTTTCTTT
CDR3: CASSLERNTEAFF